This T cell receptor (beta chain) appears in the sequencing data of a study of blood T cell repertoires in COVID-19. Turning to the study itself: Researchers got acute and convalescent COVID-19 samples from the United States, Italy and Spain. T cells, B-cell-depleted T cells, or PBMCs supplied cDNA or gDNA.

As handled by the study authors: Scientists estimated how many nucleated cells there were by amplifying reference gene primers. Profiled with immunoSEQ multiplex PCR; TCRdb holds only in-frame clones, not every one. The V and J calls and clone size come from that table; D and trimming were worked out from the DNA. The sample lists 85,000 to 90,000 clones; around 85% were seen once. The CDR3 is made up of 15 amino acids. Germline V CDR1 and CDR2: SGDLS, YYNGEE. The V and J ends lost 0 bases and 2 bases respectively, with 12 bases between them. The origin of this receptor is a woman of 80 years or more with active or convalescent COVID-19. The chain employs TRBV9 and TRBJ2-7, with D perhaps matching TRBD2 (5 bases). Specimen: peripheral blood. The CDR3: CASSVAAIGAYEQYF. CDR3 DNA: TGTGCCAGCAGCGTAGCTGCCATCGGGGCCTACGAGCAGTACTTC.